Sequencing of this T cell receptor (beta chain) was carried out in a study of preoperative IRX-2 immunotherapy in early breast cancer. Treatment reported: preoperative locoregional IRX-2 cytokine immunotherapy. Samples came from a phase Ib trial of preoperative locoregional IRX-2 cytokine immunotherapy. The table came from immunoSEQ multiplex PCR; TCRdb's copy has only in-frame clones and leaves some out. Altogether fewer than 40,000 clones are present, about 90% being singletons, with the ten largest covering roughly 1.6%. Source: tumor tissue, taken after IRX-2 immunotherapy. The receptor comes from a human donor with breast cancer.

In nucleotides, the CDR3 is TGTGCCAGCAGCTTAGTGGCTACAGGGAATGAAAAACTGTTTTTT. It specifies CASSLVATGNEKLFF. The chain joins TRBV7-7 to TRBJ1-4, with D perhaps TRBD1 (6 bases). This CDR3 has 15 residues. Germline CDR1 and CDR2: SSHAT and FNYEAQ (reference sequence). Trimming pared 1 base from V and 5 bases from J, leaving 11 bases between.